The 10 T cell receptor beta chains given below trace back to one sample, sequenced in a study of spatial heterogeneity in lung cancer. Time point: blood at routine non-recurrence follow-up after resection. TCRdb re-called the 5' RACE reads with MiXCR, one entry per CDR3 protein. This table has around 20,000 distinct CDR3 sequences, about 9.8% appearing once. The input for sequencing was PBMCs, taken at follow-up. The receptors derive from a male donor with early-stage non-small cell lung cancer.

At least ten counts were recorded for this clonotype. The genes are TRBV24-1 and TRBJ2-5, with TRBD1 identical over 10 bases. This CDR3 has 15 residues. J gave up 5 bases and V 3 bases, and 5 bases lay outside the gene matches. From germline, CDR1 is KGHDR and CDR2 SFDVKD. CDR3 residues: CATSDLGQGTETQYF. The CDR3 coding sequence is TGTGCCACCAGTGATCTGGGACAGGGGACGGAGACCCAGTACTTC.

This clonotype was counted many times. The V call is TRBV7-2, the J call TRBJ2-7, with 7 positions matching TRBD2. Germline V gene sequence: CDR1 SGHTA, CDR2 FQGNSA. This CDR3 is built from 17 residues. V lost 2 bases to trimming and J lost 0 bases; unmatched junction nucleotides: 10. CDR3 sequence: CASSLRAGSGDSYEQYF. The CDR3 bases are TGTGCCAGCAGCTTACGAGCAGGGAGCGGGGACTCCTACGAGCAGTACTTC.

This clonotype was counted between two and nine times. CDR3 in amino acids: CASSFNEFTLHF. In nucleotides, the CDR3 is TGTGCCAGCAGTTTCAACGAGTTCACCCTCCACTTT. The chain recombines TRBV12-3 or TRBV12-4 with TRBJ1-6; no reliable D call. The CDR3 has 12 amino acids. V lost 3 bases to trimming and J lost 14 bases, with 11 bases between them.

At least ten counts were recorded for this clonotype. The V call is TRBV19, the J call TRBJ1-2, with D uncertain. Trimming removed 7 bases from V and 3 bases from J, with 15 bases in between. This CDR3 contains 14 residues. The V gene's germline CDR1 is LNHDA and CDR2 SQIVND (reference sequence). The CDR3 protein is CASTPPGGDYGYTF. CDR3 bases: TGTGCCAGTACCCCTCCGGGAGGAGACTATGGCTACACCTTC.

This clonotype was counted only a few times. The rearrangement joins TRBV20-1 to TRBJ2-7; 10 positions agree with TRBD2. Germline loops: CDR1 DFQATT, CDR2 SNEGSKA (reference sequence). The CDR3 covers 12 residues. The ends lost 6 bases at V and 7 bases at J; junction bases unmatched: 6. CDR3 coding DNA: TGCAGTGCAGAACGACTAGCGGGTGAGCAGTACTTC. Translation gives CSAERLAGEQYF.

A few counts support this clonotype. The V and J genes are TRBV29-1 and TRBJ1-4; D uncertain. The V gene lost 5 bases and the J gene lost 7 bases, with 17 bases spanning the gap. The CDR3 length is 14 residues. The germline V gene encodes CDR1 SQVTM and CDR2 ANQGSEA. The CDR3 reads CSVLSDIYSEKLFF. CDR3 bases: TGCAGCGTTCTTAGCGACATTTATTCTGAAAAACTGTTTTTT.

This clonotype was counted many times. The chain couples TRBV7-2 to TRBJ2-2; 7 bases line up with TRBD2. The J segment lost 0 bases and the V segment lost 6 bases, leaving 1 base of the junction unmatched. The CDR3 sequence is 14 residues long. Germline V gene lookup returns CDR1 SGHTA and CDR2 FQGNSA. The CDR3 sequence: CASRRGTNTGELFF. CDR3 nucleotides: TGTGCCAGCAGGCGGGGGACGAACACCGGGGAGCTGTTTTTT.

There are many counts of this clonotype. This chain links TRBV7-9 with TRBJ1-2; D is unclear. The CDR3 covers 16 residues. The germline CDR1 and CDR2 sequences are SEHNR and FQNEAQ (reference sequence). Trimming stripped 5 bases from V and 2 bases from J, with 18 bases between. CDR3 region: CASSPNPERGNYGYTF. In nucleotides, the CDR3 is TGTGCCAGCAGCCCAAACCCCGAGAGAGGGAACTATGGCTACACCTTC.

This clonotype came up a few times. This chain joins TRBV10-3 and TRBJ2-3; possibly TRBD1 for D (5 bases). The V end was cut by 7 bases, the J end by 2 bases, with 10 bases between. Germline V lookup: CDR1 ENHRY, CDR2 SYGVKD. The CDR3 length is 13 residues. The CDR3 DNA reads TGTGCCATCATGACAGACCCCACAGATACGCAGTATTTT. Amino acids: CAIMTDPTDTQYF.

The chain uses TRBV19 and TRBJ2-4; D remains unclear. Trimming stripped 9 bases from V and 0 bases from J, with 9 bases between. Germline V gives CDR1 LNHDA, CDR2 SQIVND (reference sequence). The CDR3 covers 13 residues. As DNA, the CDR3 is TGTGCCAGCTCTGAGGTAGCCAAAAACATTCAGTACTTC. This gives the protein CASSEVAKNIQYF.